This T cell receptor beta chain was retrieved from a study of post-analysis software for immune sequencing data. Study overall: In terms of disease course, relapsing-remitting, secondary progressive and progressive-relapsing multiple sclerosis were included. Study results and limitations: The five TRBV segments detected at higher frequency in patients than in controls included TRBV5-6, TRBV5-1 and TRBV20-1. Strong co-clustering by F measure was evident for samples that had been prepared in the same batch. Significantly decreased normalized Chao1 diversity was recorded for multiple sclerosis patients relative to controls.

This clonotype was counted a few times. Its antigen is not identified. Germline CDR1 and CDR2: DFQATT and SNEGSKA (reference sequence). V gave up 6 bases and J gave up 3 bases; unmatched junction bases: 0. This CDR3 spans 12 amino acids. Prepared libraries of TCR beta cDNA carried unique molecular identifiers. Around 500,000 cDNA molecules were obtained from 1 to 10 million T cells. TCRdb analysed the PCR reads with MiXCR anew, one entry per CDR3 protein. The data show 600,000 to 700,000 distinct CDR3 sequences, with more than 50% seen just once and about 11% held by the top ten. The source is a girl aged 2-10 years with multiple sclerosis. The material sequenced was blood. This rearrangement joins TRBV20-1 to TRBJ2-2, with TRBD1 identical over 8 bases. CDR3 coding DNA: TGCAGTGCGGACAGGGACACCGGGGAGCTGTTTTTT. Translated, it gives CSADRDTGELFF.